This TCR beta chain is from a study of T cell changes during pregnancy in multiple sclerosis. Trimming left V 7 bases short and J 4 bases short, with 13 bases between. The CDR3 extends over 13 amino acids. This clone turned up a few times. This table comes from immunoSEQ multiplex PCR, and its TCRdb copy is limited to in-frame clones, with some not included. The sample has tens of thousands of clones; roughly 85% are singletons. Specimen: CD4+ T cells from peripheral blood mononuclear cells, collected in the second trimester of pregnancy. The V call is TRBV23-1, the J call TRBJ2-5; maybe TRBD1 (5 bases). TRBV23-1 belongs to the ORF category, with a function that is uncertain. This receptor was identified in a female donor with multiple sclerosis, enrolled in a pregnancy study. The CDR3 protein is CASTGRQGETQYF. As DNA, the CDR3 is TGCGCCAGCACTGGGCGTCAGGGAGAGACCCAGTACTTC.